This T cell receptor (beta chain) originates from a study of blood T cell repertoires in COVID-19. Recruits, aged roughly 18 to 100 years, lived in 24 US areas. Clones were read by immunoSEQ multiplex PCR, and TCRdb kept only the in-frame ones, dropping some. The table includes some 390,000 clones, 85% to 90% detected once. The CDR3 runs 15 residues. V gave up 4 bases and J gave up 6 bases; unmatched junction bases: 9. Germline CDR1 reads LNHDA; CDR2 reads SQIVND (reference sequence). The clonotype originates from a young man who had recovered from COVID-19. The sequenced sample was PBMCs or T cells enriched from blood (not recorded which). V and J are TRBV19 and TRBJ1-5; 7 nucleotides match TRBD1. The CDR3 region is CASSKTGTRIQPQHF. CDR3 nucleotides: TGTGCCAGTAGTAAGACAGGGACTAGGATTCAGCCCCAGCATTTT. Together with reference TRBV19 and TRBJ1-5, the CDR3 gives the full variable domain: DGGITQSPKYLFRKEGQNVTLSCEQNLNHDAMYWYRQDPGQGLRLIYYSQIVNDFQKGDIAEGYSVSREKKESFPLTVTSAQKNPTAFYLCASSKTGTRIQPQHFGDGTRLSIL.